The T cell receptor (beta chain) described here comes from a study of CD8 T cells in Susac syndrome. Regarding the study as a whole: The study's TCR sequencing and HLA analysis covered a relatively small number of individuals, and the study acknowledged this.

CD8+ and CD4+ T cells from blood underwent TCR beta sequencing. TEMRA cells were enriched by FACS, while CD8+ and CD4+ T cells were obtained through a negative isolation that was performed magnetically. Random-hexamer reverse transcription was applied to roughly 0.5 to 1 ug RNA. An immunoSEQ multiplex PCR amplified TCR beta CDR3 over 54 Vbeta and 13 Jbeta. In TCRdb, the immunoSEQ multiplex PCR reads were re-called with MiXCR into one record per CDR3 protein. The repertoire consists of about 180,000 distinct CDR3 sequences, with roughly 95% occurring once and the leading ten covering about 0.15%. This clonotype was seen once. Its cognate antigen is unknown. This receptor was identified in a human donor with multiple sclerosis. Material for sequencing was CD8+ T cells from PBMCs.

CDR3 nucleotide sequence: TGTGCCAGCTCACCAACCGGGATTGGTGGAAATGAGCAGTTCTTC. It specifies CASSPTGIGGNEQFF. The chain combines TRBV18 with TRBJ2-1; D perhaps matches TRBD2 (5 bases). CDR1 KGHSH and CDR2 LQKENI come from the germline V gene. There are 15 residues in the CDR3. V dropped 2 bases and J dropped 7 bases, with 15 bases sitting between them. The full variable domain, rest sourced from reference TRBV18 and TRBJ2-1, is NAGVMQNPRHLVRRRGQEARLRCSPMKGHSHVYWYRQLPEEGLKFMVYLQKENIIDESGMPKERFSAEFPKEGPSILRIQQVVRGDSAAYFCASSPTGIGGNEQFFGPGTRLTVL.